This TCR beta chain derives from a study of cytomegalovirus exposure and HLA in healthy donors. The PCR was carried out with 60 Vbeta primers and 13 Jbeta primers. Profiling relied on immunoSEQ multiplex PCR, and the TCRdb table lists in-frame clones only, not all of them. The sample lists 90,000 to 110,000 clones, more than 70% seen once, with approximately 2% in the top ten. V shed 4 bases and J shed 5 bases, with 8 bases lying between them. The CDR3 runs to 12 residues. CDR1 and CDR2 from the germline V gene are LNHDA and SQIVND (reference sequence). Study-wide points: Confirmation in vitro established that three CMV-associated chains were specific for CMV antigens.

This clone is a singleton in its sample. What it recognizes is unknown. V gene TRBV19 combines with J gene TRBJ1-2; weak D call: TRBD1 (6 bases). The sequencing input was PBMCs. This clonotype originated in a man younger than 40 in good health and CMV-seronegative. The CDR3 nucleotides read TGTGCCAGTAGTAGACAGGATTATGGCTACACCTTC. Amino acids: CASSRQDYGYTF.